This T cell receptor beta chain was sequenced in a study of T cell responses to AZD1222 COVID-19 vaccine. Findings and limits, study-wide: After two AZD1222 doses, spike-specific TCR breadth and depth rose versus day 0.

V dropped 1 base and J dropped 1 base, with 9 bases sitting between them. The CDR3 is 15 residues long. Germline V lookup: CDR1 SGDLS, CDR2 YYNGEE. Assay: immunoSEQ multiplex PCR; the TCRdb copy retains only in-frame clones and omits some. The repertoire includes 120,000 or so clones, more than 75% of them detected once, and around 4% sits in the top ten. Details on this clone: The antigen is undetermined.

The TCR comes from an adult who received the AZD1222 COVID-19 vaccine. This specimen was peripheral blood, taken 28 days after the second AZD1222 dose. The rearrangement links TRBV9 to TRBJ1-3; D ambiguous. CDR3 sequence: CASSVNGNSGNTIYF. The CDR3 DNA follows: TGTGCCAGCAGCGTAAATGGTAATTCTGGAAACACCATATATTTT.